The 30 T cell receptor beta chains given below trace back to one sample, sequenced in a study of human T cells and chemical hapten exposure. Using its own MiXCR run on the 5' RACE reads, TCRdb lists one record per CDR3 protein. Of 70,000 to 85,000 distinct CDR3 sequences in the sample, approximately 15% were seen once. Whole blood that had not been fractionated was the source of extracted total RNA. All receptors derive from a female donor in good health.

This clonotype has only a few counts. CDR3 protein: CASSHRFMNTEAFF. CDR3 nucleotide sequence: TGTGCCAGCAGCCATCGTTTTATGAACACTGAAGCTTTCTTT. This chain links TRBV3-1 with TRBJ1-1; D is undetermined. The CDR3 is made up of 14 amino acids. Looked up from germline, CDR1 is LGHDT and CDR2 is YNNKEL (reference sequence). Deletions cut 3 bases from V and 0 bases from J, with 8 bases between.

This clonotype was observed many times. As DNA, the CDR3 is TGTGCCAGCAGCTCGGACAGACGCTATGGCTACACCTTC. It translates to CASSSDRRYGYTF. The chain is built from TRBV7-2 and TRBJ1-2; D is possibly TRBD1 (6 bases). This CDR3 is built from 13 residues. Trimming removed 4 bases from V and 4 bases from J, with 10 bases in between. Germline CDR1 is SGHTA and CDR2 is FQGNSA.

The chain links TRBV4-2 to TRBJ2-2; 8 bases map to TRBD1. V was pared by 5 bases and J by 5 bases, with 7 bases of the junction left unmatched. The CDR3 runs to 15 residues. The V gene's germline CDR1 is LGHNA and CDR2 YNFKEQ. The CDR3 loop is CASSKTGGRTGELFF. CDR3 coding DNA: TGTGCCAGCAGCAAAACAGGGGGACGGACCGGGGAGCTGTTTTTT.

In this sample, this clonotype turned up a few times. The chain links TRBV9 to TRBJ1-2; D remains ambiguous. Trimming took off 0 bases at V and 4 bases at J, with 10 bases between the two ends. This CDR3 has 14 amino acids. Germline loops: CDR1 SGDLS, CDR2 YYNGEE. The CDR3 sequence is CASSVAEEAYGYTF. Here the CDR3 DNA reads TGTGCCAGCAGCGTAGCTGAGGAGGCCTATGGCTACACCTTC.

The genes are TRBV7-9 and TRBJ2-2, with D hard to call. This CDR3 is 14 amino acids long. In germline, CDR1 is SEHNR, CDR2 FQNEAQ (reference sequence). V lost 3 bases, J lost 2 bases, and 7 bases lay in between. CDR3 amino acids: CASSLELNTGELFF. The CDR3 coding sequence is TGTGCCAGCAGCTTGGAGCTCAACACCGGGGAGCTGTTTTTT. Full variable domain (remainder filled in from reference TRBV7-9 and TRBJ2-2): DTGVSQNPRHKITKRGQNVTFRCDPISEHNRLYWYRQTLGQGPEFLTYFQNEAQLEKSRLLSDRFSAERPKGSFSTLEIQRTEQGDSAMYLCASSLELNTGELFFGEGSRLTVL.

The chain employs TRBV3-1 and TRBJ1-6; 7 positions match TRBD1. Trimming removed 3 bases from V and 9 bases from J; junction bases left unmatched: 8. This CDR3 has 15 residues. The germline gives CDR1 LGHDT, CDR2 YNNKEL (reference sequence). CDR3 coding DNA: TGTGCCAGCAGCCAGGGACAGCGCGTTAGTTCACCCCTCCACTTT. This translates into CASSQGQRVSSPLHF.

This sequence joins TRBV20-1 and TRBJ1-2, with D unresolved. The CDR3 extends over 12 amino acids. The germline V and J ends were trimmed by 4 bases and 6 bases, with 12 bases remaining between them. Germline CDR1 is DFQATT and CDR2 is SNEGSKA (reference sequence). The CDR3 spells CSAIDIDNGYTF. Written as DNA, the CDR3 is TGCAGTGCTATAGACATCGATAATGGCTACACCTTC.

The chain couples TRBV12-3 or TRBV12-4 to TRBJ2-1; D is undetermined. The CDR3 runs 13 residues. Trimming pared 0 bases from V and 9 bases from J, leaving 9 bases between. CDR3: CASSLASDGEQFF. Here the CDR3 DNA reads TGTGCCAGCAGTTTAGCCAGTGATGGTGAGCAGTTCTTC.

This clonotype turned up a few times. This chain links TRBV5-1 with TRBJ1-1; D may be TRBD1 (6 bases). Germline V lookup: CDR1 SGHRS, CDR2 YFSETQ. V shed 0 bases and J shed 4 bases, with 13 bases lying between them. CDR3 size: 15 residues. CDR3: CASSLAAGDGTEAFF. As DNA, the CDR3 is TGCGCCAGCAGCTTGGCCGCAGGGGACGGCACTGAAGCTTTCTTT.

In its sample, this clonotype was seen a few times. CDR3 in amino acids: CASSHLGRAGGASNTEAFF. The CDR3 DNA reads as TGTGCCAGCAGCCACTTAGGACGGGCAGGGGGCGCGTCGAACACTGAAGCTTTCTTT. J is TRBJ1-1 and V is TRBV7-8, with 8 bases lining up with TRBD1. CDR1 is SGHVS and CDR2 is FQNEAQ in the germline V gene. CDR3 length: 19 residues. Trimming cost V 5 bases and J 1 base; bases outside gene matches: 18.

This clonotype showed up just a few times. The genes are TRBV6-2 or TRBV6-3 and TRBJ2-3; D unclear. V was shortened by 2 bases and J by 2 bases, with 8 bases between the two germline ends. This CDR3 region has 14 residues. Germline CDR1 reads MNHEY; CDR2 reads SVGEGT. CDR3 coding DNA: TGTGCCAGCAGTTACGAAGGTGACACAGATACGCAGTATTTT. Its protein product is CASSYEGDTDTQYF.

The V call is TRBV5-1, the J call TRBJ2-7; TRBD2 might be the D (5 bases). This CDR3 comprises 15 residues. V was cut by 0 bases and J by 0 bases, with 10 bases left in between. CDR1 and CDR2 (germline): SGHRS, YFSETQ. CDR3 DNA sequence: TGCGCCAGCAGCTTGGCGGGATCTAACTCCTACGAGCAGTACTTC. It specifies CASSLAGSNSYEQYF.

A few counts support this clonotype. J is TRBJ1-2 and V is TRBV6-5, with 7 positions matching TRBD1. CDR3 size: 15 residues. Germline V CDR1 and CDR2: MNHEY, SVGAGI. J gave up 7 bases and V 3 bases, and 11 bases lay outside the gene matches. The DNA for the CDR3 is TGTGCCAGCAGTTATTCCCGGACAGGTCTTGCTGGCTACACCTTC. It is translated as CASSYSRTGLAGYTF.

This clonotype was observed at least ten times. The chain couples TRBV20-1 to TRBJ2-3; the D gene is possibly TRBD2 (6 bases). The CDR3 has 17 residues. Germline CDR1 is DFQATT and CDR2 is SNEGSKA (reference sequence). The germline V and J ends were trimmed by 0 bases and 5 bases, with 21 bases remaining between them. The CDR3 coding sequence is TGCAGTGCTAGAGATGCCCTTCTACTAGCAGATTTAGATACGCAGTATTTT. It codes for CSARDALLLADLDTQYF.

This clonotype was picked up a small number of times. The V gene is TRBV28, the J gene TRBJ2-3; 8 bases match TRBD2. Germline-derived CDR1 and CDR2 are MDHEN and SYDVKM. The CDR3 consists of 17 residues. After removal of 3 bases from V and 0 bases from J, the junction contained 8 bases not matched to a gene. CDR3 sequence: CASSFSYGRASTDTQYF. The CDR3 DNA reads TGTGCCAGCAGTTTTTCCTACGGGAGGGCGAGCACAGATACGCAGTATTTT.

This clonotype was detected only a few times. The chain carries TRBV5-4 and TRBJ1-2; 7 nucleotides align to TRBD1. V gave up 0 bases and J gave up 5 bases; unmatched junction bases: 4. This CDR3 is built from 14 residues. The germline V gene has CDR1 SGHNT and CDR2 YYREEE (reference sequence). As DNA, the CDR3 is TGTGCCAGCAGCTTGGGACAGGGACGATATGGCTACACCTTC. Protein: CASSLGQGRYGYTF.

This chain connects TRBV12-3 or TRBV12-4 to TRBJ1-1; no reliable D call. The V end lost 0 bases, the J end lost 8 bases, and 13 bases lay between the germline ends. The CDR3 consists of 14 residues. CDR3 region: CASSLAMDSREAFF. The CDR3 DNA follows: TGTGCCAGCAGTTTAGCGATGGACTCCCGAGAAGCTTTCTTT.

This chain connects TRBV6-1 to TRBJ2-3, with a possible D match to TRBD2 (5 bases). V was shortened by 8 bases and J by 4 bases, with 16 bases between the two germline ends. The CDR3 runs to 14 residues. Per germline, CDR1 MNHNS and CDR2 SASEGT. In DNA, the CDR3 is TGTGCCAGCGGATTGGGTGAGGGCCCAGATACGCAGTATTTT. As protein: CASGLGEGPDTQYF.

This clonotype was detected a few times. The chain links TRBV24-1 to TRBJ2-1; TRBD2 aligns across 9 bases. Germline assignment: CDR1 KGHDR and CDR2 SFDVKD. CDR3 length: 15 amino acids. Trimming cost V 2 bases and J 4 bases; bases outside gene matches: 2. The CDR3 region has the DNA TGTGCCACCAGTGATTGGCTAGCGGGATACAATGAGCAGTTCTTC. It is translated as CATSDWLAGYNEQFF.

This rearrangement joins TRBV4-3 to TRBJ2-3; no reliable D call. The V and J ends lost 0 bases and 3 bases respectively, with 7 bases between them. CDR3 length: 14 amino acids. Germline V gene lookup returns CDR1 LGHNA and CDR2 YSLEER. The CDR3 sequence: CASSQEGTTDTQYF. DNA of the CDR3: TGCGCCAGCAGCCAAGAGGGAACTACAGATACGCAGTATTTT.

This chain connects TRBV18 to TRBJ1-1; D not resolved. The CDR3 is 15 amino acids. Trimming stripped 3 bases from V and 3 bases from J, with 14 bases between. Germline assignment: CDR1 KGHSH and CDR2 LQKENI. This chain's CDR3 is CASSPVPPKDTEAFF. CDR3 DNA sequence: TGTGCCAGCTCACCGGTACCACCAAAGGACACTGAAGCTTTCTTT.

The J gene is TRBJ2-2, the V gene TRBV14; TRBD1 might be the D (5 bases). The germline V and J ends were trimmed by 4 bases and 3 bases, with 21 bases remaining between them. This CDR3 comprises 18 residues. Germline V gene lookup returns CDR1 SGHDN and CDR2 FVKESK. The CDR3 bases are TGTGCCAGCAGCCCGTCAAGTCGGACACATTGGGACACCGGGGAGCTGTTTTTT. Residues: CASSPSSRTHWDTGELFF.

In this sample, this clonotype turned up many times. The CDR3 DNA sequence: TGTGCCAGCAGTTCTGGGATCGACACCGGGGAGCTGTTTTTT. It translates to CASSSGIDTGELFF. This rearrangement joins TRBV12-3 or TRBV12-4 to TRBJ2-2, with D unresolved. The CDR3 is made up of 14 amino acids. V lost 4 bases and J 3 bases, leaving 9 bases between the germline ends.

The chain uses TRBV28 and TRBJ1-1; D is unresolved. Between the trimmed V and J ends, which lost 6 bases and 1 base, there was a span of 6 bases. Germline V lookup: CDR1 MDHEN, CDR2 SYDVKM. The CDR3 is made up of 12 amino acids. CDR3 sequence: CASRGGNTEAFF. The CDR3 DNA reads as TGTGCCAGCAGAGGAGGGAACACTGAAGCTTTCTTT.

This clonotype has more than one count but fewer than ten. The chain recombines TRBV5-6 with TRBJ1-5; D gene uncertain. Germline CDR1 is SGHDT and CDR2 is YYEEEE. The CDR3 sequence is 15 residues long. V was shortened by 0 bases and J by 2 bases, with 9 bases between the two germline ends. The CDR3 spells CASSLGPPRNQPQHF. DNA for the CDR3: TGTGCCAGCAGCTTGGGGCCACCTCGCAATCAGCCCCAGCATTTT.

This chain links TRBV20-1 with TRBJ1-1; TRBD1 is a possible D gene (6 bases). This CDR3 is 13 amino acids long. V lost 5 bases to trimming and J lost 0 bases, with 10 bases between them. Germline V lookup: CDR1 DFQATT, CDR2 SNEGSKA (reference sequence). Here the CDR3 reads CSASGTLNTEAFF. The CDR3 bases are TGCAGTGCTTCCGGGACACTGAACACTGAAGCTTTCTTT.

The chain employs TRBV19 and TRBJ1-5; possibly TRBD1 for D (5 bases). Trimming pared 10 bases from V and 6 bases from J, leaving 19 bases between. Germline CDR1 reads LNHDA; CDR2 reads SQIVND (reference sequence). This CDR3 region has 14 residues. The CDR3 region has the DNA TGTGCCACCGAACGGGGGGTGGAAGGTCAGCCCCAGCATTTT. Translation gives CATERGVEGQPQHF. The entire variable domain, with the rest obtained from reference TRBV19 and TRBJ1-5, is as follows: DGGITQSPKYLFRKEGQNVTLSCEQNLNHDAMYWYRQDPGQGLRLIYYSQIVNDFQKGDIAEGYSVSREKKESFPLTVTSAQKNPTAFYLCATERGVEGQPQHFGDGTRLSIL.

The chain joins TRBV20-1 to TRBJ2-5; D is perhaps TRBD1 (6 bases). CDR1 and CDR2 (germline): DFQATT, SNEGSKA (reference sequence). This CDR3 is built from 17 residues. V gave up 0 bases and J gave up 4 bases, with 21 bases separating them. The CDR3 loop reads CSARDLVSFKQGETQYF. CDR3 nucleotides: TGCAGTGCTAGAGATCTCGTTAGCTTCAAACAGGGAGAGACCCAGTACTTC.

The rearrangement joins TRBV5-1 to TRBJ1-6; D not resolved. Trimming removed 1 base at V and 0 bases at J, with 14 bases between. The length of the CDR3 is 18 residues. Germline V gene data show CDR1 as SGHRS and CDR2 as YFSETQ. In nucleotides, the CDR3 is TGCGCCAGCAGCTTGACCCAGCTCCAGAGCTCCTATAATTCACCCCTCCACTTT. This encodes CASSLTQLQSSYNSPLHF.

This clonotype was detected only a few times. This sequence joins TRBV19 and TRBJ1-2; maybe TRBD1 (6 bases). Trimming shortened V by 3 bases and J by 5 bases, and 19 bases separated the two germline ends. In germline, CDR1 is LNHDA, CDR2 SQIVND (reference sequence). The CDR3 has 16 amino acids. CDR3: CASSMRKLDSFYGYTF. The CDR3 DNA sequence: TGTGCCAGTAGTATGAGGAAGTTGGACAGTTTTTATGGCTACACCTTC. The whole variable domain, filled in from reference TRBV19 and TRBJ1-2, reads DGGITQSPKYLFRKEGQNVTLSCEQNLNHDAMYWYRQDPGQGLRLIYYSQIVNDFQKGDIAEGYSVSREKKESFPLTVTSAQKNPTAFYLCASSMRKLDSFYGYTFGSGTRLTVV.